Each of the 20 T cell receptor beta chains below was sequenced from the same sample in a study of blood T cell repertoires in COVID-19. Profiled with immunoSEQ multiplex PCR; TCRdb holds only in-frame clones, not every one. The sample shows about 330,000 clones, approximately 88% of them seen only once. Sequenced material: PBMCs or T cells enriched from blood (not recorded which). Receptor source: a man aged 25-45 years who had recovered from COVID-19.

The gene calls are TRBV9 and TRBJ1-2; weak D call: TRBD1 (5 bases). The CDR3 consists of 15 residues. The germline V gene has CDR1 SGDLS and CDR2 YYNGEE. The V end was cut by 1 base, the J end by 4 bases, with 14 bases between. CDR3 DNA sequence: TGTGCCAGCAGCGTACGGGGGAGGGGCTCCTATGGCTACACCTTC. This sequence encodes CASSVRGRGSYGYTF.

V and J are TRBV5-5 and TRBJ1-3; D call uncertain. Germline values: CDR1 SGHKS, CDR2 YYEKEE (reference sequence). The V end lost 0 bases, the J end lost 0 bases, and 13 bases lay between the germline ends. There are 17 residues in the CDR3. In nucleotides, the CDR3 is TGTGCCAGCAGCTTGGTGAGCGCGTCTTACTCTGGAAACACCATATATTTT. Residues: CASSLVSASYSGNTIYF.

The chain couples TRBV28 to TRBJ2-1, with 12 bases that match TRBD2. Per the germline V gene, CDR1 is MDHEN and CDR2 is SYDVKM. The CDR3 covers 14 residues. After removal of 3 bases from V and 9 bases from J, the junction contained 3 bases not matched to a gene. Here the CDR3 DNA reads TGTGCCAGCAGTTTGACTAGCGGGGGTATTGAGCAGTTCTTC. This encodes CASSLTSGGIEQFF.

The V call is TRBV9, the J call TRBJ2-7; D gene unclear. The CDR3 contains 15 residues. V dropped 0 bases and J dropped 0 bases, with 10 bases sitting between them. Per the germline V gene, CDR1 is SGDLS and CDR2 is YYNGEE. The CDR3 here is CASSVDWYNSYEQYF. The CDR3 DNA reads TGTGCCAGCAGCGTAGATTGGTACAACTCCTACGAGCAGTACTTC.

Only a few counts were recorded for this clone. This chain uses TRBV12-3 or TRBV12-4 with TRBJ1-2; D uncertain. V shed 3 bases and J shed 0 bases, with 2 bases lying between them. This CDR3 has 12 residues. The CDR3 nucleotides read TGTGCCAGCAGTTTCACTAACTATGGCTACACCTTC. Amino acid sequence: CASSFTNYGYTF.

The rearrangement uses TRBV5-1 and TRBJ1-5, with 7 bases aligning to TRBD1. The J segment lost 3 bases and the V segment lost 6 bases, leaving 12 bases of the junction unmatched. CDR3 length: 16 residues. Germline loops: CDR1 SGHRS, CDR2 YFSETQ. The DNA of the CDR3 is TGCGCCAGCAATTGGGGGGAAGGGGGCTCCAATCAGCCCCAGCATTTT. Its protein is CASNWGEGGSNQPQHF.

The rearrangement links TRBV2 to TRBJ1-1; 9 bases are shared with TRBD1. V lost 4 bases to trimming and J lost 4 bases; unmatched junction nucleotides: 10. The length of the CDR3 is 16 residues. Germline values: CDR1 SNHLY, CDR2 FYNNEI. The CDR3 DNA reads TGTGCCAGCAGTGGGGGGACAGGGAGGAGGTTCACTGAAGCTTTCTTT. The encoded protein is CASSGGTGRRFTEAFF.

This rearrangement joins TRBV10-2 to TRBJ2-1; TRBD1 matches at 8 bases. V trimming: 4 bases; J trimming: 1 base; junction bases outside the gene matches: 3. The CDR3 is made up of 15 amino acids. Germline assignment: CDR1 WSHSY and CDR2 SAAADI. The CDR3 loop is CASSARTGSYNEQFF. CDR3 bases: TGCGCCAGCAGTGCGAGGACAGGGTCCTACAATGAGCAGTTCTTC.

The rearrangement uses TRBV6-5 and TRBJ2-7; maybe TRBD1 (6 bases). The germline V gene has CDR1 MNHEY and CDR2 SVGAGI. V gave up 8 bases and J gave up 4 bases, with 15 bases separating them. The CDR3 runs 13 residues. CDR3 in DNA: TGTGCCAGCTTAACAGGGTACAGTTACGAGCAGTACTTC. Encoded protein: CASLTGYSYEQYF.

V gene TRBV7-2 combines with J gene TRBJ1-2, with 9 positions matching TRBD1. The germline CDR1 and CDR2 sequences are SGHTA and FQGNSA. This CDR3 is built from 16 residues. V gave up 3 bases and J gave up 4 bases; unmatched junction bases: 9. This CDR3 is CASSFPPGQGSYGYTF. The CDR3 DNA reads TGTGCCAGCAGCTTTCCACCGGGACAGGGTAGCTATGGCTACACCTTC.

The chain couples TRBV3-1 (or the pseudogene TRBV3-2) to TRBJ2-1; D not resolved. The length of the CDR3 is 12 residues. Germline V gives CDR1 LGHDT, CDR2 YNNKEL (reference sequence). V was shortened by 0 bases and J by 13 bases, with 10 bases between the two germline ends. The CDR3 loop is CASSQDSKVQFF. The CDR3, as DNA: TGTGCCAGCAGCCAAGATAGCAAGGTACAGTTCTTC.

This clone came up a few times. The V call is TRBV3-1 (or the pseudogene TRBV3-2), the J call TRBJ1-1, with a weak D call TRBD1 (6 bases). V gave up 4 bases and J gave up 0 bases, with 9 bases separating them. Germline CDR1 LGHDT, CDR2 YNNKEL (reference sequence). The CDR3 sequence is 14 residues long. The CDR3 is CASSPGVMNTEAFF. The CDR3, as DNA: TGTGCCAGCAGCCCAGGGGTGATGAACACTGAAGCTTTCTTT.

The rearrangement uses TRBV5-1 and TRBJ2-5; D gene unclear. The germline V gene has CDR1 SGHRS and CDR2 YFSETQ. The CDR3 loop spans 13 amino acids. The V end lost 4 bases, the J end lost 0 bases, and 7 bases lay between the germline ends. The CDR3 region is CASSTEYQETQYF. The CDR3, as DNA: TGCGCCAGCAGCACAGAGTACCAAGAGACCCAGTACTTC.

This chain connects TRBV18 to TRBJ2-3; D is perhaps TRBD1 (6 bases). Trimming pared 6 bases from V and 6 bases from J, leaving 16 bases between. CDR1 is KGHSH and CDR2 is LQKENI in the germline V gene. The length of the CDR3 is 14 residues. CDR3 in amino acids: CASSAPVGADTQYF. CDR3 coding DNA: TGTGCCAGCTCCGCGCCAGTGGGGGCTGATACGCAGTATTTT. The whole variable domain, filled in from reference TRBV18 and TRBJ2-3, reads NAGVMQNPRHLVRRRGQEARLRCSPMKGHSHVYWYRQLPEEGLKFMVYLQKENIIDESGMPKERFSAEFPKEGPSILRIQQVVRGDSAAYFCASSAPVGADTQYFGPGTRLTVL.

V usage is TRBV5-1 and J usage is TRBJ2-7; no reliable D call. Germline lookup yields CDR1 SGHRS and CDR2 YFSETQ. This CDR3 has 14 amino acids. Trimming removed 0 bases at V and 2 bases at J, with 9 bases between. CDR3 sequence reads: CASSLVSQTYEQYF. CDR3 nucleotide sequence: TGCGCCAGCAGCTTGGTTTCGCAGACCTACGAGCAGTACTTC.

This chain links TRBV2 with TRBJ2-7, with TRBD1 identical over 7 bases. Trimming took 6 bases from V and 2 from J; bases not matched to a gene: 13. The CDR3 has 16 residues. The V gene's germline CDR1 is SNHLY and CDR2 FYNNEI. CDR3 amino acids: CASSLKQGSGTYEQYF. The CDR3 DNA reads as TGTGCCAGCAGCCTCAAACAGGGGTCGGGCACCTACGAGCAGTACTTC.

The chain recombines TRBV15 with TRBJ2-7; 8 bases fit TRBD2. Germline V gives CDR1 LNHNV, CDR2 YYDKDF (reference sequence). This CDR3 has 13 residues. V lost 4 bases and J lost 3; bases outside the gene matches: 2. The CDR3 nucleotides read TGTGCCACCAGCAAGCGGGGGTACTACGAGCAGTACTTC. Protein product: CATSKRGYYEQYF.

V and J are TRBV11-2 and TRBJ1-1; D perhaps matches TRBD1 (6 bases). Germline values: CDR1 SGHAT, CDR2 FQNNGV. V was pared by 1 base and J by 6 bases, with 24 bases between. The CDR3 is made up of 18 amino acids. In DNA form, the CDR3 reads TGTGCCAGCAGCTTAGGTGGGGGCTTTTCTTCTGGGCCCCCTGAAGCTTTCTTT. Translating gives CASSLGGGFSSGPPEAFF.

This clone was seen only a few times. V gene TRBV7-3 combines with J gene TRBJ2-1; 7 nucleotides align to TRBD2. This CDR3 is built from 15 residues. Germline V CDR1 and CDR2: SGHTA, FQGTGA. With 1 base clipped from V and 5 bases from J, the junction kept 5 bases outside the gene matches. This chain's CDR3 is CASSLNPAGNNEQFF. CDR3 in DNA: TGTGCCAGCAGCTTAAATCCAGCGGGGAACAATGAGCAGTTCTTC.

The chain links TRBV13 to TRBJ2-5; 7 nucleotides agree with TRBD1. Germline CDR1 PRHDT, CDR2 FYEKMQ (reference sequence). This CDR3 is built from 14 residues. Losses at the gene ends were 2 bases for V and 3 bases for J; bases not matched to a gene: 3. DNA of the CDR3: TGTGCCAGCAGCTTATTAGGGACAGAAGAGACCCAGTACTTC. Its translation: CASSLLGTEETQYF.